This T cell receptor beta chain was identified in a study of cytomegalovirus exposure and HLA in healthy donors (dated by TCRdb to about 2017). A note on the overall study: An earlier analysis of several hundred of the donors reported 250 to 350 Gb of sequence data and 90 million to 120 million unique TCR beta sequences obtained from around 190 million T cells. Using immunosequencing, the study profiled T cell repertoires from approximately 700 subjects and related those repertoires to cytomegalovirus serostatus. Four or five DR-DQ haplotypes were treated as single units for association and clustering because of strong linkage in the cohort. Along with the roughly 700-subject first cohort, a separate validation cohort of over 90 different subjects was used. Both class I and class II loci were covered by HLA typing, at four-digit resolution. To predict cytomegalovirus infection status, the study combined high-throughput TCR immunosequencing, statistical association of individual TCRs with disease status, and machine learning. All discovery cohort repertoires had been generated using a single sequencing platform. Among 350 to 400 genotyped donors of the cohort, an average of around 240,000 unique TCR beta nucleotide sequences were sequenced per donor, roughly 18% of them non-productive. An earlier analysis of 587 of the donors used high-throughput TCR beta sequencing to judge whether each TCR beta V gene segment behaved as functional or pseudogenic. The study aimed to test whether cataloging public T cell receptors could reveal signatures of past pathogen exposure. In a later genetic analysis, genome-wide SNP genotypes for about 65% of the roughly 670 donors were used, and that subset was treated as a discovery cohort. Roughly 300 gigabases of sequencing data and 70 million to 95 million unique TCR sequences made up an early release that covered approximately 620 HLA-typed donors. Of the approximately 400 genotyped donors, 80% to 90% were placed in the genetic ancestry cluster associated with self-reported Caucasian donors. The number of donors typed differed by locus, with roughly 629-640 for A, B, C, DRB1 and DQB1, around 520 for DQA1, 600 to 610 for DPA1, and around 460 for DPB1. Donor age, sex, ethnicity and CMV serostatus were compiled alongside the repertoire data. To study patterns of TCR occurrence, a later analysis re-analyzed previously published TCR beta repertoires from 700 or so donors and added high-resolution HLA genotyping. In the later analysis, no new phenotypic data were used to find candidate immune exposures; instead, reliance was placed on TCR beta sequences and their occurrence across donors.

The library was produced with the immunoSEQ multiplex PCR assay. The multiplex PCR relied on a mix of 60 forward primers for TCR Vbeta segments and 13 reverse primers for TCR Jbeta segments. Amplification of the CDR3 region of rearranged TCR beta genes was performed with a multiplex PCR assay on genomic DNA. The Illumina HiSeq System was used to sequence the amplified TCR beta libraries as 87-base-pair reads. On the authors' methods: Across the 500 to 850 repertoires, a later analysis counted 80 million or so unique TCR beta chains, 8.5 million to 12 million of which were shared by at least two donors. Raw reads were error-corrected and collapsed into unique sequences with a nearest-neighbor algorithm that merged closely related sequences to remove PCR and sequencing errors. To assign V, D and J gene segments, CDR3 sequences were aligned to IMGT reference sequences. For a sequence to be retained, at least a six-nucleotide match to both a V gene segment and a J gene segment was required. Rearrangements were called productive when the CDR3 lacked stop codons and stayed in frame with V and J; all others were non-productive. CDR3 was defined according to IMGT convention as the region running from the second conserved V-encoded cysteine to the conserved J-encoded phenylalanine. The earlier analysis of some 600 of the donors excluded sequences that lacked an unambiguous match to a single V gene segment. In an earlier analysis of 587 of the donors, a V segment was called functional when productive rearrangements were above 56.7%, and segregating when the standard deviation between donors exceeded 5%. A statistical classification framework was built to diagnose cytomegalovirus status from the catalog of TCR beta chain sequences. A later analysis assigned V and J genes by comparing TCR nucleotide sequences with IMGT/GENE-DB human TR gene sequences. Using the TCRdist pipeline, a later analysis assigned CDR3 sequences along with most-parsimonious VDJ recombination scenarios. In a later analysis, each TCR beta chain was defined by its CDR3 amino acid sequence together with its V-gene family, and reads lacking a unique V-gene family were excluded. As a way to deal with suspected cross-contamination and a sequencing artifact, a later analysis dropped 500 to 700 nucleotide sequences that were highly shared and had low generation probability. For each public chain, a later analysis derived a clonal expansion index from normalized ranks of inferred template counts within each repertoire. In a later analysis, generation probabilities were computed using a VDJ recombination model fitted to out-of-frame rearrangements, and the results were checked against IGoR. A later analysis scored TCR-TCR, TCR-HLA and TCR-CMV co-occurrence with hypergeometric tests, applying a repertoire-size bias correction to TCR pairs. To estimate false discovery rates, a later analysis permuted the HLA or CMV assignments 20 times. A later analysis grouped co-occurring TCRs with DBSCAN, adding TCRdist sequence similarity when clustering within HLA-allele-positive subsets. For co-occurrence clustering, repertoires with fewer than 30,000 or more than 120,000 public chains were excluded, along with five repertoires with anomalous nucleotide sharing. TCRdb re-hosts the immuneACCESS table, in-frame sequences only. Its copies lack some clones; in the studies checked, an unresolved V gene accounts for under half of them, and the cause for the rest is not known. Clone size and the V and J calls come from that table; the DNA yielded D and trimming. This sample lists approximately 240,000 clones; 70% to 85% were detected once. The biggest ten clones account for approximately 0.62% of the sample.

The cohort was made up of under 800 healthy bone marrow donors. At the time of sampling, every cohort member was nominally healthy, though immune exposures that went unrecorded were likely present. The donor tested CMV seronegative, placing the donor among the approximately 400 seronegative members of the cohort. A peripheral blood sample was provided by each donor, and peripheral blood mononuclear cells were used for TCR beta sequencing. The Qiagen DNeasy Blood Extraction Kit was used to extract genomic DNA from the blood cell samples. Details on this clone: The specificity of this receptor is unknown. Per-base qualities were not stored, and no clone one base away is much larger.

General findings and caveats noted by the study authors: A further reported finding was that TCR beta sequences accurately predicted the HLA-A and HLA-B alleles for most subjects in the first cohort. In a later analysis, several top co-occurrence clusters were reported to appear linked to parvovirus B19, influenza, CMV and Epstein-Barr virus. Seventeen rarely observed V segments, including chromosome 9 orphons, were excluded from the earlier analysis of 550 to 700 of the donors because counts were too low. According to a later genetic analysis, donors in an Asian-associated ancestry cluster had fewer N-insertions in productive TCRs than the roughly 660-donor mean. The only immune exposure information available for the cohort was CMV serostatus. According to a later analysis, most CMV-associated TCR beta chains appeared to be HLA-restricted, and the HLA associations seemed to be driven largely by CMV exposure. Specific HLA alleles were associated with 15,000 to 20,000 TCR beta sequences at a false discovery rate of 0.05 in a later analysis. Across donors, most TCR sequences were observed very rarely, whereas some public TCRs were present in many individuals. The authors suggested that the approach could potentially be generalized to other disease states and immunological phenotypes. Compared with equally common non-associated chains, HLA-associated TCR beta chains in a later analysis were more clonally expanded and had lower generation probabilities. An earlier analysis of 587 of the donors showed that most TCR beta V segments appeared in productive rearrangements either about 90% or about 30% of the time, which broadly matched IMGT annotations. Because HLA typing was missing for some donors at each locus, association tests included only the typed subset. A later genetic analysis associated a missense DCLRE1C variant with V-gene and J-gene trimming of TCR beta chains, and an independent cohort replicated the association. A group of highly shared sequence variants was considered likely to be a technical artifact of the sequencing pipeline. The classifier was reported to diagnose cytomegalovirus status with high specificity and sensitivity in both the original and validation cohorts. In a later analysis, TCR association rates were found to vary across HLA loci, with the most associated TCRs seen for DRB1 alleles and the fewest for HLA-C alleles. A few of the identified cytomegalovirus-associated TCR beta chains were confirmed in vitro to be specific for cytomegalovirus antigens. A total of fewer than 200 TCR beta chains were listed by the study as associated with cytomegalovirus. Correlated functional status among segregating V segments might reflect linkage disequilibrium, but an unknown experimental factor could not be ruled out. This cohort had only TCR beta chains sequenced, and the lack of alpha or paired-chain data limited which features could be detected. When HLA alleles, especially DR and DQ, strongly co-occurred, attributing TCR associations to individual alleles was difficult. The presence/absence analyses assumed that sequencing depth was roughly uniform across donors, and that assumption may not be true. Because the 87-base-pair reads could not distinguish some IMGT-functional V segments, including TRBV6-2 and TRBV6-3, those segments were excluded.

Its CDR3 holds 15 amino acids, cysteine through phenylalanine. Of all the DNA, just the CDR3 is kept, 45 bases in frame from base 1. Looking up the germline V gene (reference sequence) yields CDR1 LNHNV and CDR2 YYDKDF. V has 5 bases trimmed and J has 5 bases trimmed; junction bases matching no gene number 7. This sequence originates from a woman in her forties in good health and CMV-seronegative. Recombination connected TRBV15 to TRBJ2-2, with 8 bases aligning to TRBD1. Material for sequencing was PBMCs. The CDR3: CATSGTGGVTGELFF. The sequenced DNA: TGTGCCACCAGCGGTACAGGGGGAGTGACCGGGGAGCTGTTTTTT. Where the CDR3 stops, the reference TRBV15 and TRBJ2-2 genes take over; the full variable domain is DAMVIQNPRYQVTQFGKPVTLSCSQTLNHNVMYWYQQKSSQAPKLLFHYYDKDFNNEADTPDNFQSRRPNTSFCFLDIRSPGLGDTAMYLCATSGTGGVTGELFFGEGSRLTVL.